This T cell receptor (beta chain) was found in a study of shared clonotypes between healthy human individuals. The overall study: Donor ages ranged 18 to 49 years: a couple of women, a few men. Study-wide points: Shared clonotypes: 4.5% to 6.5% naive CD4, about 3.5% naive CD8, about 2.4% memory CD4, 0.4% memory CD8. Even with large depth, rarefaction showed that sorted-subset sequencing was incomplete.

Notes on this clone: Its antigen remains unknown.

In the CD4+ fraction, cells were divided into CD45RA+ naive and CD45RA-negative memory subsets. Germline CDR1 and CDR2: SGHTA and FQGNSA. The CDR3 is 15 amino acids. V was pared by 5 bases and J by 3 bases, with 13 bases between. Libraries were prepared by immunoSEQ multiplex PCR; TCRdb keeps only in-frame clonotypes and omits some of them. The data show more than 2,000,000 clones, with 90% to 95% seen just once and roughly 0.13% held by the top ten. This rearrangement joins TRBV7-2 to TRBJ2-2; D not resolved. This receptor was taken from a man between 18 and 35 years old in good health. Sample: naive CD4+ T cells sorted from blood. Described subset: CD45RA+ positively selected. CDR3 nucleotides: TGTGCCAGCAGCCCTAACGTCCGGTACACCGGGGAGCTGTTTTTT. Amino acid sequence: CASSPNVRYTGELFF.